These 29 T cell receptor beta chains originate from one sample sequenced in a study of T-cell reconstitution after alpha-beta-depleted transplantation in children. Preparation of the TCRbeta library involved a method that used unique molecular identifiers. TCRdb processed the PCR reads anew with MiXCR; each CDR3 protein has one entry. Among around 530,000 distinct CDR3 sequences listed, less than 35% were seen once. The specimen comprised PBMCs from the stem cell graft donor, sampled from the stem cell graft. Receptors were obtained from a human donor who donated a stem cell graft to a child with aplastic anemia.

Here the CDR3 reads CASSLQGPYNEQFF. Written as DNA, the CDR3 is TGTGCCAGCAGCTTACAGGGCCCCTACAATGAGCAGTTCTTC. V is TRBV7-3 and J is TRBJ2-1; D might be TRBD1 (5 bases). V gave up 2 bases and J gave up 2 bases, with 7 bases separating them. CDR1 and CDR2 from the germline V gene are SGHTA and FQGTGA. This CDR3 is built from 14 residues.

In its sample, this clonotype was seen a few times. The DNA of the CDR3 is TGTGCCAGCAGCCAAACGAGAGAACAGTGGCCCTACAATGAGCAGTTCTTC. Translated, it gives CASSQTREQWPYNEQFF. This sequence joins TRBV14 and TRBJ2-1; D is unresolved. The CDR3 runs 17 residues. The V gene's germline CDR1 is SGHDN and CDR2 FVKESK. Between the trimmed V and J ends, which lost 2 bases and 2 bases, there was a span of 16 bases.

This clonotype has just a few counts. The chain links TRBV7-2 to TRBJ2-1, with D perhaps given as TRBD1 or TRBD2 (6 bases each). V gave up 3 bases and J gave up 7 bases, with 13 bases separating them. This CDR3 region has 14 residues. Germline V gives CDR1 SGHTA, CDR2 FQGNSA. The CDR3 sequence is CASSFGGWGNEQFF. In nucleotides, the CDR3 is TGTGCCAGCAGCTTCGGGGGCTGGGGGAATGAGCAGTTCTTC.

In this sample, this clonotype turned up a few times. The genes are TRBV7-2 and TRBJ1-4; weak D call: TRBD1 (6 bases). With 3 bases removed from V and 3 bases from J, the gap between germline ends came to 14 bases. Germline V gene data show CDR1 as SGHTA and CDR2 as FQGNSA. The CDR3 has 16 amino acids. The DNA for the CDR3 is TGTGCCAGCAGCTTGGCAGCAGGGGCGGCTAATGAAAAACTGTTTTTT. This sequence encodes CASSLAAGAANEKLFF. Complete variable domain (other parts from reference TRBV7-2 and TRBJ1-4): GAGVSQSPSNKVTEKGKDVELRCDPISGHTALYWYRQSLGQGLEFLIYFQGNSAPDKSGLPSDRFSAERTGGSVSTLTIQRTQQEDSAVYLCASSLAAGAANEKLFFGSGTQLSVL.

This clonotype was seen only a few times. The J gene is TRBJ2-7, the V gene TRBV29-1; maybe TRBD1 (7 bases). This CDR3 is 12 amino acids long. In germline, CDR1 is SQVTM, CDR2 ANQGSEA. Between the trimmed V and J ends, which lost 4 bases and 4 bases, there was a span of 11 bases. The CDR3: CSVVTGRYEQYV. The CDR3 DNA reads TGCAGCGTTGTGACAGGGAGGTACGAGCAGTACGTC.

The sample holds a few counts of this clonotype. The chain carries TRBV29-1 and TRBJ1-2; a weak D match, TRBD1 (5 bases). V lost 5 bases and J 3 bases, leaving 13 bases between the germline ends. Looked up from germline, CDR1 is SQVTM and CDR2 is ANQGSEA. This CDR3 contains 13 residues. CDR3 nucleotides: TGCAGCGTTATGTTTCGGGGGGACTATGGCTACACCTTC. Translating gives CSVMFRGDYGYTF. Filled out from reference TRBV29-1 and TRBJ1-2, the complete variable domain reads SAVISQKPSRDICQRGTSLTIQCQVDSQVTMMFWYRQQPGQSLTLIATANQGSEATYESGFVIDKFPISRPNLTFSTLTVSNMSPEDSSIYLCSVMFRGDYGYTFGSGTRLTVV.

The chain employs TRBV28 and TRBJ1-2, with D unclear. Germline V gene data show CDR1 as MDHEN and CDR2 as SYDVKM. This CDR3 is 12 amino acids long. The germline V and J ends were trimmed by 4 bases and 8 bases, with 11 bases remaining between them. CDR3 DNA: TGTGCCAGCAGTTCCCCCTTGGGCGGCTACACCTTC. Translation gives CASSSPLGGYTF.

This clonotype was seen a handful of times. The chain couples TRBV13 to TRBJ1-1; the D is unclear. V lost 4 bases and J 6 bases, leaving 9 bases between the germline ends. The germline V gene has CDR1 PRHDT and CDR2 FYEKMQ (reference sequence). The CDR3 covers 12 residues. CDR3 sequence: CASSSPAAEAFF. For the CDR3, the DNA is TGTGCCAGCAGCTCCCCCGCGGCTGAAGCTTTCTTT. Complete variable domain (other parts from reference TRBV13 and TRBJ1-1): AAGVIQSPRHLIKEKRETATLKCYPIPRHDTVYWYQQGPGQDPQFLISFYEKMQSDKGSIPDRFSAQQFSDYHSELNMSSLELGDSALYFCASSSPAAEAFFGQGTRLTVV.

The chain combines TRBV29-1 with TRBJ1-4; 9 bases map to TRBD1. The CDR3 runs to 15 residues. The ends lost 6 bases at V and 6 bases at J; junction bases unmatched: 11. CDR1 SQVTM and CDR2 ANQGSEA come from the germline V gene. The DNA for the CDR3 is TGCAGCGTCGGTGTACAGGGGGCGCGGTATGAAAAACTGTTTTTT. Translated, it gives CSVGVQGARYEKLFF.

In its sample, this clonotype was seen many times. The chain combines TRBV18 with TRBJ2-5; D is unresolved. This CDR3 comprises 12 residues. CDR1 is KGHSH and CDR2 is LQKENI in the germline V gene. V was trimmed by 8 bases and J by 0 bases, leaving 7 bases between them. Here the CDR3 DNA reads TGTGCCAGCAGCCCGTACCAAGAGACCCAGTACTTC. Amino acids: CASSPYQETQYF.

The table lists this clonotype with a count of one. This chain's CDR3 is CASFHRNTEAFF. The DNA of the CDR3 is TGTGCCAGCTTCCACAGGAACACTGAAGCTTTCTTT. The V and J genes are TRBV18 and TRBJ1-1; D remains ambiguous. Germline CDR1 reads KGHSH; CDR2 reads LQKENI. The CDR3 spans 12 residues. The V gene lost 7 bases and the J gene lost 1 base, with 7 bases spanning the gap. The complete variable domain, with remaining parts taken from reference TRBV18 and TRBJ1-1, reads NAGVMQNPRHLVRRRGQEARLRCSPMKGHSHVYWYRQLPEEGLKFMVYLQKENIIDESGMPKERFSAEFPKEGPSILRIQQVVRGDSAAYFCASFHRNTEAFFGQGTRLTVV.

The chain combines TRBV30 with TRBJ2-1, with D possibly being TRBD2 (5 bases). The CDR3 covers 13 residues. Germline CDR1 is GTSNPN and CDR2 is SVGIG (reference sequence). The V end lost 2 bases, the J end lost 4 bases, and 9 bases lay between the germline ends. CDR3 nucleotide sequence: TGTGCCTGGAGTAGCGGCTTTTACAATGAGCAGTTCTTC. Protein: CAWSSGFYNEQFF.

The gene calls are TRBV6-2 or TRBV6-3 and TRBJ2-3; 8 bases fit TRBD1. The CDR3 sequence is 18 residues long. Trimming at V came to 0 bases and at J to 2 bases, leaving 10 bases not matched to a gene. Germline V lookup: CDR1 MNHEY, CDR2 SVGEGT. The CDR3 sequence: CASSYSLGQGAVTDTQYF. The CDR3 DNA reads TGTGCCAGCAGTTACTCCCTCGGGCAGGGGGCGGTCACAGATACGCAGTATTTT.

This chain uses TRBV18 with TRBJ1-1, with no clear D. This CDR3 has 16 residues. Germline lookup yields CDR1 KGHSH and CDR2 LQKENI. Deletions cut 0 bases from V and 4 bases from J, with 15 bases between. CDR3 DNA sequence: TGTGCCAGCTCACCACCCACCCACAAGGAGTCCACTGAAGCTTTCTTT. Amino acids: CASSPPTHKESTEAFF.

This chain links TRBV6-2 or TRBV6-3 with TRBJ1-5; no definite D call. CDR1 is MNHEY, CDR2 SVGEGT, per germline. Trimming took 5 bases from V and 0 from J, leaving 11 bases between them. The CDR3 consists of 15 residues. The CDR3 here is CASSLAGFSNQPQHF. The CDR3 DNA is TGTGCCAGCAGTCTCGCAGGATTTAGCAATCAGCCCCAGCATTTT.

The V call is TRBV20-1, the J call TRBJ1-1; D uncertain. Germline V gene data show CDR1 as DFQATT and CDR2 as SNEGSKA (reference sequence). V lost 8 bases and J lost 2, with 15 bases in between. The CDR3 is 13 residues long. The CDR3 region has the DNA TGCAGTTTTATCGGCCGACTTAACACTGAAGCTTTCTTT. Its translation is CSFIGRLNTEAFF.

The rearrangement links TRBV2 to TRBJ1-2; D possibly corresponds to TRBD1 (6 bases). Between the trimmed V and J ends, which lost 8 bases and 4 bases, there was a span of 8 bases. The CDR3 is made up of 11 amino acids. The germline V gene has CDR1 SNHLY and CDR2 FYNNEI. The CDR3 here is CASDRSYGYTF. The CDR3 DNA is TGTGCCAGCGACAGGTCCTATGGCTACACCTTC.

This clonotype showed up just a few times. The chain uses TRBV10-3 and TRBJ1-1; TRBD1 matches 9 bases. The CDR3 consists of 14 residues. The J segment lost 4 bases and the V segment lost 6 bases, leaving 6 bases of the junction unmatched. Germline assignment: CDR1 ENHRY and CDR2 SYGVKD. The DNA of the CDR3 is TGTGCCATCAGCCCGGGACAGGGATTCACTGAAGCTTTCTTT. As protein: CAISPGQGFTEAFF.

This chain links TRBV7-2 with TRBJ2-5, with D possibly being TRBD1 (7 bases). CDR1 and CDR2 from the germline V gene are SGHTA and FQGNSA. The V gene lost 5 bases and the J gene lost 5 bases, with 15 bases spanning the gap. The CDR3 runs 14 residues. The CDR3 protein is CASSLWRGLETQYF. The CDR3 DNA sequence: TGTGCCAGCAGCCTCTGGAGGGGGCTGGAGACCCAGTACTTC. Based on the CDR3 plus reference TRBV7-2 and TRBJ2-5, the full variable domain is GAGVSQSPSNKVTEKGKDVELRCDPISGHTALYWYRQSLGQGLEFLIYFQGNSAPDKSGLPSDRFSAERTGGSVSTLTIQRTQQEDSAVYLCASSLWRGLETQYFGPGTRLLVL.

The rearrangement uses TRBV2 and TRBJ2-1; D uncertain. The V end lost 4 bases, the J end lost 5 bases, and 12 bases lay between the germline ends. CDR3 length: 14 amino acids. The germline gives CDR1 SNHLY, CDR2 FYNNEI. The CDR3 here is CASSAARADNEQFF. The DNA for the CDR3 is TGTGCCAGCAGTGCGGCCCGGGCCGACAATGAGCAGTTCTTC.

This clonotype showed up just once. The gene calls are TRBV12-3 or TRBV12-4 and TRBJ2-3; D may be TRBD2 (6 bases). The CDR3 runs 17 residues. The V gene lost 0 bases and the J gene lost 0 bases, with 13 bases spanning the gap. The DNA of the CDR3 is TGTGCCAGCAGTTTAGCACGTTCGGCGGGGAGCACAGATACGCAGTATTTT. Protein product: CASSLARSAGSTDTQYF.

V is TRBV12-3 or TRBV12-4 and J is TRBJ1-4; tentative D call: TRBD1 (6 bases). This CDR3 spans 15 amino acids. The V end lost 2 bases, the J end lost 5 bases, and 12 bases lay between the germline ends. CDR3: CASSLRPGANEKLFF. The CDR3 coding sequence is TGTGCCAGCAGTTTACGGCCAGGGGCGAATGAAAAACTGTTTTTT.

The V call is TRBV25-1, the J call TRBJ2-3; no clear D gene. Germline-derived CDR1 and CDR2 are MGHDK and SYGVNS. Trimming shortened V by 6 bases and J by 5 bases, and 12 bases separated the two germline ends. The CDR3 sequence is 13 residues long. CDR3 DNA sequence: TGTGCCAGCAGGGGTTCTCTTCTAGATACGCAGTATTTT. Its translation is CASRGSLLDTQYF.

Details on this clonotype: The junction shows a germline mismatch at one end, possibly a read error. This chain joins TRBV5-1 and TRBJ1-2; 7 positions agree with TRBD1. In germline, CDR1 is SGHRS, CDR2 YFSETQ. This CDR3 has 14 residues. The DNA of the CDR3 is TGCGCCAGCAGAGAACCGACAGGGCGCTATGGCGACACCTTC. The encoded protein is CASREPTGRYGDTF.

Only a few counts were recorded for this clonotype. The rearrangement uses TRBV27 and TRBJ1-6; no reliable D call. The CDR3 has 15 residues. V dropped 5 bases and J dropped 9 bases, with 17 bases sitting between them. CDR1 and CDR2 from the germline V gene are MNHEY and SMNVEV (reference sequence). In nucleotides, the CDR3 is TGTGCCAGCAGTGTCTCAGGCGTTGGTCGTTCACCCCTCCACTTT. Protein sequence: CASSVSGVGRSPLHF.

The V call is TRBV7-2, the J call TRBJ2-5, with D perhaps matching TRBD2 (6 bases). The CDR3 sequence is 14 residues long. In germline, CDR1 is SGHTA, CDR2 FQGNSA. The V end was cut by 3 bases, the J end by 5 bases, with 13 bases between. The CDR3, as DNA: TGTGCCAGCAGCTTGACTAGAGTGGGGGAGACCCAGTACTTC. Translated, it gives CASSLTRVGETQYF.

V is TRBV7-7 and J is TRBJ2-1; D uncertain. The V end was cut by 5 bases, the J end by 4 bases, with 15 bases between. Per the germline V gene, CDR1 is SSHAT and CDR2 is FNYEAQ (reference sequence). The CDR3 totals 15 residues. The CDR3 is CASSTSPTVYNEQFF. In DNA, the CDR3 is TGTGCCAGCAGCACCTCACCGACCGTGTACAATGAGCAGTTCTTC.

This clonotype was observed a few times. The chain combines TRBV5-1 with TRBJ2-1, with D tentatively TRBD2 (6 bases). The CDR3 totals 15 residues. CDR1 and CDR2 (germline): SGHRS, YFSETQ. Trimming took 0 bases from V and 3 from J, leaving 10 bases between them. CDR3 in amino acids: CASSLAVGGYNEQFF. The DNA of the CDR3 is TGCGCCAGCAGCTTGGCTGTGGGGGGCTACAATGAGCAGTTCTTC.

The V and J genes are TRBV6-6 and TRBJ2-1; D may be TRBD2 (6 bases). Germline CDR1 is MNHNY and CDR2 is SVGAGI (reference sequence). There are 13 residues in the CDR3. V was shortened by 5 bases and J by 6 bases, with 11 bases between the two germline ends. CDR3 nucleotides: TGTGCCAGCAGTCCCCTCGGGAGCAATGAGCAGTTCTTC. Encoded protein: CASSPLGSNEQFF.